The 12 T cell receptor beta chains in this list originate from one sample, sequenced in a study of blood T cell repertoires in COVID-19. The table came from immunoSEQ multiplex PCR; TCRdb's copy has only in-frame clones and leaves some out. The sample holds 150,000 or so clones, 79% seen once. Sequenced sample: peripheral blood. All receptors come from a woman aged 55-69 years with COVID-19, enrolled during active disease.

The rearrangement links TRBV5-4 to TRBJ2-5, with a possible D match to TRBD2 (5 bases). This CDR3 comprises 14 residues. Trimming removed 1 base from V and 1 base from J, with 8 bases in between. Per germline, CDR1 SGHNT and CDR2 YYREEE (reference sequence). For the CDR3, the DNA is TGTGCCAGCAGCTTGAAAGCGGTCCAAGAGACCCAGTACTTC. It is translated as CASSLKAVQETQYF.

The genes are TRBV15 and TRBJ2-3; 11 nucleotides agree with TRBD2. The CDR3 is 18 residues long. The V and J ends lost 11 bases and 0 bases, in that order; junction bases with no gene match: 16. CDR1 is LNHNV and CDR2 is YYDKDF in the germline V gene (reference sequence). For the CDR3, the DNA is TGTGCCGTAAAGGGGGGACTAGCGGACGGAGCTAGCACAGATACGCAGTATTTT. This encodes CAVKGGLADGASTDTQYF. Full variable domain (missing parts from reference TRBV15 and TRBJ2-3): DAMVIQNPRYQVTQFGKPVTLSCSQTLNHNVMYWYQQKSSQAPKLLFHYYDKDFNNEADTPDNFQSRRPNTSFCFLDIRSPGLGDTAMYLCAVKGGLADGASTDTQYFGPGTRLTVL.

The chain links TRBV19 to TRBJ2-2; TRBD2 matches at 7 bases. The ends lost 8 bases at V and 2 bases at J; junction bases unmatched: 5. The CDR3 is 14 residues long. The germline gives CDR1 LNHDA, CDR2 SQIVND (reference sequence). The CDR3 DNA is TGTGCCAGTCGGGGGGTCCTAAACACCGGGGAGCTGTTTTTT. Protein sequence: CASRGVLNTGELFF. Variable domain in full (rest from reference TRBV19 and TRBJ2-2): DGGITQSPKYLFRKEGQNVTLSCEQNLNHDAMYWYRQDPGQGLRLIYYSQIVNDFQKGDIAEGYSVSREKKESFPLTVTSAQKNPTAFYLCASRGVLNTGELFFGEGSRLTVL.

CDR3 sequence: CASSQGLGGTQYF. The DNA of the CDR3 is TGTGCCAGCAGCCAGGGACTGGGGGGGACCCAGTACTTC. This rearrangement joins TRBV4-2 to TRBJ2-5; possibly TRBD2 for D (6 bases). The CDR3 is 13 residues long. The V gene lost 3 bases and the J gene lost 7 bases, with 12 bases spanning the gap. Germline V gene sequence: CDR1 LGHNA, CDR2 YNFKEQ.

The chain links TRBV5-1 to TRBJ2-5; a weak D match, TRBD1 (5 bases). V shed 4 bases and J shed 4 bases, with 14 bases lying between them. The CDR3 consists of 14 residues. Germline assignment: CDR1 SGHRS and CDR2 YFSETQ. The CDR3 spells CASSRAGQTETQYF. DNA for the CDR3: TGCGCCAGCAGCCGCGCAGGGCAGACAGAGACCCAGTACTTC.

The rearrangement uses TRBV19 and TRBJ2-2, with 7 bases identical to TRBD2. Germline V gives CDR1 LNHDA, CDR2 SQIVND (reference sequence). This CDR3 is built from 14 residues. J was trimmed by 6 bases and V by 7 bases; bases with no gene match: 8. The CDR3 coding sequence is TGTGCCAGTAAGGTGGCGGGAGTTCCCGGGGAGCTGTTTTTT. Its protein product is CASKVAGVPGELFF.

The J gene is TRBJ1-4, the V gene TRBV7-6; D unresolved. CDR3 length: 15 residues. V dropped 2 bases and J dropped 5 bases, with 12 bases sitting between them. CDR1 and CDR2 (germline): SGHVS, FNYEAQ. CDR3 in amino acids: CASSLSAPPNEKLFF. DNA of the CDR3: TGTGCCAGCAGCTTAAGCGCCCCACCGAATGAAAAACTGTTTTTT.

The table lists this clone with a few counts. This sequence joins TRBV19 and TRBJ2-2; 7 nucleotides match TRBD1. The germline gives CDR1 LNHDA, CDR2 SQIVND (reference sequence). The CDR3 consists of 12 residues. V shed 6 bases, J shed 8 bases, and the junction held 3 bases outside the gene matches. The CDR3 region has the DNA TGTGCCAGTAGCGAGGGGGCTGGGGAGCTGTTTTTT. Its protein is CASSEGAGELFF. The whole variable domain, remainder taken from reference TRBV19 and TRBJ2-2, is DGGITQSPKYLFRKEGQNVTLSCEQNLNHDAMYWYRQDPGQGLRLIYYSQIVNDFQKGDIAEGYSVSREKKESFPLTVTSAQKNPTAFYLCASSEGAGELFFGEGSRLTVL.

The chain combines TRBV19 with TRBJ2-1; 9 bases map to TRBD1. The CDR3 sequence is 16 residues long. From germline, CDR1 is LNHDA and CDR2 SQIVND (reference sequence). J lost 3 bases, V lost 5 bases, and 8 bases had no gene match. The CDR3 nucleotides read TGTGCCAGTAGTCCCAGGACAGGGGCGGGCTACAATGAGCAGTTCTTC. This sequence encodes CASSPRTGAGYNEQFF.

V usage is TRBV28 and J usage is TRBJ1-5; D might be TRBD1 (6 bases). V lost 2 bases and J lost 2, with 13 bases in between. Germline V gene lookup returns CDR1 MDHEN and CDR2 SYDVKM. This CDR3 has 16 amino acids. The CDR3 DNA reads TGTGCCAGCAGTTTAGAGGTAGGGGGGGGCAATCAGCCCCAGCATTTT. It is translated as CASSLEVGGGNQPQHF.

V usage is TRBV9 and J usage is TRBJ1-2; D might be TRBD1 (5 bases). Germline values: CDR1 SGDLS, CDR2 YYNGEE. V lost 0 bases and J lost 2, with 11 bases in between. This CDR3 comprises 15 residues. CDR3: CASSVGQGWNYGYTF. CDR3 DNA sequence: TGTGCCAGCAGCGTAGGCCAGGGTTGGAACTATGGCTACACCTTC.

The rearrangement uses TRBV9 and TRBJ2-1; tentative D call: TRBD2 (5 bases). Germline CDR1 is SGDLS and CDR2 is YYNGEE. CDR3 length: 16 amino acids. The V end was cut by 0 bases, the J end by 3 bases, with 13 bases between. CDR3 DNA sequence: TGTGCCAGCAGCGTAGTTTCTAGCACAAACTACAATGAGCAGTTCTTC. Its translation: CASSVVSSTNYNEQFF.